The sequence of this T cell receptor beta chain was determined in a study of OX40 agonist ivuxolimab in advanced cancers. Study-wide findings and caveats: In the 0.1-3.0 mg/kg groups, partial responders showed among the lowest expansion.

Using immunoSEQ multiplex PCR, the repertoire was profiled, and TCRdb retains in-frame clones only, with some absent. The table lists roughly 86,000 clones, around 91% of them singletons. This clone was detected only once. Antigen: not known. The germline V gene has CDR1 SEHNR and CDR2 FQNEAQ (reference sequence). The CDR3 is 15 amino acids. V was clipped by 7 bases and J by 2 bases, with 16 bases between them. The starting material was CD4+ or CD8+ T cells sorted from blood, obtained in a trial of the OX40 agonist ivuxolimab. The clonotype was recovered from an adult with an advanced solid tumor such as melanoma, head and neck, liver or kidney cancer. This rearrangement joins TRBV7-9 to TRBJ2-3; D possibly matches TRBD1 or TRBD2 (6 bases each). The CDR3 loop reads CASILGGGFTDTQYF. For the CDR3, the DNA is TGTGCCAGCATCCTTGGAGGGGGTTTCACAGATACGCAGTATTTT.